Sequencing of this TCR beta chain was carried out in a study of human T cells and chemical hapten exposure. Study at large: How much TCR each sample yielded varied, mostly because pooled library volumes differed slightly. General observations from the study: No change in TCRs above 1 in 1000 frequency was produced by DPC sensitization.

This clonotype appeared a few times. Its specificity is unknown. Whole blood that had not been fractionated was the source of extracted total RNA. Library construction involved attaching unique molecular identifiers to individual cDNA molecules, which allowed quantitative, reproducible TCR counting. Original processing methods: Around 91,000 TCRs per sample was the median, with a range of 23,224 to 690,600. TCRdb independently ran MiXCR on the 5' RACE reads; one entry per CDR3 protein. The V and J calls come from TCRdb's annotation, not from the publication. The sample lists over 95,000 distinct CDR3 sequences; around 20% were seen once. The receptor's source is a human donor in good health.

This CDR3 reads CASSSVSGSGDTQYF. The CDR3, as DNA: TGTGCCAGCAGCTCTGTCAGCGGCTCTGGAGATACGCAGTATTTT. V is TRBV7-2 and J is TRBJ2-3; D might be TRBD2 (5 bases). From germline, CDR1 is SGHTA and CDR2 FQGNSA. The V end lost 4 bases, the J end lost 5 bases, and 16 bases lay between the germline ends. The CDR3 spans 15 residues.